The 14 T cell receptor beta chains below were found in one sample sequenced in a study of OX40 agonist ivuxolimab in advanced cancers. The assay was immunoSEQ multiplex PCR, and TCRdb's table has in-frame clones only and misses some. The table records approximately 70,000 clones, around 80% of them present only once. This material consisted of CD4+ or CD8+ T cells sorted from blood, taken in a trial of the OX40 agonist ivuxolimab. The receptors shown here come from an adult with an advanced solid tumor such as melanoma, head and neck, liver or kidney cancer.

This clone is a singleton in its sample. J is TRBJ2-3 and V is TRBV11-2; 7 bases map to TRBD1. Looked up from germline, CDR1 is SGHAT and CDR2 is FQNNGV. There are 13 residues in the CDR3. The J segment lost 5 bases and the V segment lost 5 bases, leaving 4 bases of the junction unmatched. CDR3 protein: CASSGTAIDTQYF. The CDR3 DNA is TGTGCCAGCAGCGGGACAGCGATAGATACGCAGTATTTT. The whole variable domain, filled in from reference TRBV11-2 and TRBJ2-3, reads EAGVAQSPRYKIIEKRQSVAFWCNPISGHATLYWYQQILGQGPKLLIQFQNNGVVDDSQLPKDRFSAERLKGVDSTLKIQPAKLEDSAVYLCASSGTAIDTQYFGPGTRLTVL.

The rearrangement uses TRBV28 and TRBJ1-4; 9 positions agree with TRBD1. Looked up from germline, CDR1 is MDHEN and CDR2 is SYDVKM. The junction had 7 bases not matched to a gene; V was cut back by 3 bases and J by 8 bases. This CDR3 is built from 15 residues. CDR3 protein: CASSLGDRANEKLFF. The CDR3 nucleotides read TGTGCCAGCAGTTTGGGGGACAGGGCGAACGAAAAACTGTTTTTT.

The chain links TRBV5-1 to TRBJ2-2; 12 bases are shared with TRBD1. Germline V gives CDR1 SGHRS, CDR2 YFSETQ. Germline trimming cut 3 bases from V and 6 bases from J; bases unmatched to any gene: 9. This CDR3 comprises 17 residues. The CDR3 nucleotides are TGCGCCAGCAGCTGGGGCGCGGGACAGGGGGCCGCCGGGGAGCTGTTTTTT. Its translation: CASSWGAGQGAAGELFF.

V is TRBV7-2 and J is TRBJ2-3; TRBD2 aligns across 7 bases. CDR1 is SGHTA, CDR2 FQGNSA, per germline. V gave up 6 bases and J gave up 2 bases; unmatched junction bases: 5. There are 14 residues in the CDR3. The CDR3 protein is CASRPWDYTDTQYF. Written as DNA, the CDR3 is TGTGCCAGCAGACCTTGGGACTACACAGATACGCAGTATTTT.

The chain recombines TRBV18 with TRBJ2-2, with 9 bases lining up with TRBD1. With 3 bases clipped from V and 4 bases from J, the junction kept 6 bases outside the gene matches. There are 16 residues in the CDR3. Germline V gene lookup returns CDR1 KGHSH and CDR2 LQKENI. The CDR3 here is CASSPLGQGPTGELFF. The CDR3 coding sequence is TGTGCCAGCTCACCCCTGGGACAGGGCCCCACCGGGGAGCTGTTTTTT.

The chain carries TRBV30 and TRBJ1-4; D unresolved. Germline CDR1 is GTSNPN and CDR2 is SVGIG (reference sequence). The ends were cut back, 0 bases at V and 8 bases at J, with 4 bases in the middle. The CDR3 has 11 residues. CDR3 amino acids: CAWSVREKLFF. The CDR3 DNA is TGTGCCTGGAGTGTACGGGAAAAACTGTTTTTT. The complete variable domain, with remaining parts taken from reference TRBV30 and TRBJ1-4, reads SQTIHQWPATLVQPVGSPLSLECTVEGTSNPNLYWYRQAAGRGLQLLFYSVGIGQISSEVPQNLSASRPQDRQFILSSKKLLLSDSGFYLCAWSVREKLFFGSGTQLSVL.

CDR3 DNA: TGTGCCAGCACCCGGTTTCCAGATACGCAGTATTTT. The encoded protein is CASTRFPDTQYF. The V gene is TRBV5-5, the J gene TRBJ2-3; D is ambiguous. Germline CDR1 is SGHKS and CDR2 is YYEKEE (reference sequence). This CDR3 has 12 amino acids. V dropped 6 bases and J dropped 4 bases, with 9 bases sitting between them.

This clone is a singleton in its sample. V and J are TRBV7-6 and TRBJ2-6, with D hard to call. The V end lost 4 bases, the J end lost 0 bases, and 7 bases lay between the germline ends. The length of the CDR3 is 15 residues. The V gene's germline CDR1 is SGHVS and CDR2 FNYEAQ. The CDR3 nucleotides are TGTGCCAGCAGCTACAAACACTCTGGGGCCAACGTCCTGACTTTC. Protein product: CASSYKHSGANVLTF.

The chain recombines TRBV5-1 with TRBJ1-2; maybe TRBD1 (6 bases). This CDR3 has 17 residues. V lost 0 bases, J lost 6 bases, and 21 bases lay in between. CDR1 is SGHRS and CDR2 is YFSETQ in the germline V gene. CDR3 residues: CASSLGAPATGSDGYTF. The DNA for the CDR3 is TGCGCCAGCAGCTTGGGGGCCCCCGCTACAGGGTCTGATGGCTACACCTTC.

Comment on this clone: The germline gene is not matched at one end of the junction; a read error may be the cause. The genes are TRBV19 and TRBJ2-2; 9 nucleotides agree with TRBD1. Germline V lookup: CDR1 LNHDA, CDR2 SQIVND (reference sequence). The CDR3 is 17 residues long. This chain's CDR3 is CASSIGGQGRGGGELFF. The CDR3 DNA follows: TGTGCCAGTAGCATAGGAGGACAGGGGCGAGGAGGCGGGGAGCTGTTTTTT.

V and J are TRBV10-3 and TRBJ1-6, with 10 bases aligning to TRBD1. V dropped 0 bases and J dropped 0; count of bases not matched to a gene: 2. Germline V gene data show CDR1 as ENHRY and CDR2 as SYGVKD. The CDR3 is 18 residues long. The CDR3: CAISESRQGASYNSPLHF. CDR3 sequence (DNA): TGTGCCATCAGTGAGTCTAGACAGGGGGCCTCCTATAATTCACCCCTCCACTTT.

The chain uses TRBV7-7 and TRBJ2-7; D is perhaps TRBD1 or TRBD2 (5 bases each). CDR1 and CDR2 (germline): SSHAT, FNYEAQ (reference sequence). CDR3 length: 14 residues. Trimming took 6 bases from V and 3 from J, leaving 15 bases between them. CDR3 bases: TGTGCCAGCAGTTTAACCGGGGCCCGCTACGAGCAGTACTTC. This translates into CASSLTGARYEQYF.

The chain has TRBV5-8 and TRBJ1-2, with D possibly TRBD1 on 6 matching bases. V lost 2 bases, J lost 0 bases, and 14 bases lay in between. CDR3 length: 16 amino acids. Germline lookup yields CDR1 SGHTS and CDR2 YDEGEE. The CDR3 DNA is TGTGCCAGCAGCTTCTGGGGGGCCGGAGCTAACTATGGCTACACCTTC. It is translated as CASSFWGAGANYGYTF.

This chain links TRBV19 with TRBJ2-3; the match to TRBD1 covers 8 bases. With 8 bases clipped from V and 4 bases from J, the junction kept 14 bases outside the gene matches. Germline assignment: CDR1 LNHDA and CDR2 SQIVND (reference sequence). The length of the CDR3 is 16 residues. The CDR3 is CASLSPGTGYADTQYF. In DNA, the CDR3 is TGTGCCAGTCTCTCCCCCGGGACAGGATATGCAGATACGCAGTATTTT.